This is a list of T cell receptor beta chains from one sample in a study of T cell responses to AZD1222 COVID-19 vaccine. Only in-frame clones appear in the TCRdb table, and some are missing; sequencing was by immunoSEQ multiplex PCR. The sample consists of tens of thousands of clones, more than 75% of them appearing once. The specimen was peripheral blood, collected on day 0 of AZD1222 vaccination. Every receptor here comes from an adult in good health. CDR3s include the opening cysteine and the closing phenylalanine or tryptophan. D genes are given only for firm matches. For some rows the clone size is stated as once, few or many, or as a class when expanded; others skip it.

>.|TRBV6-5|TRBJ1-6|.
TGTGCCAGCAAGGGGACCTATAATTCACCCCTCCACTTT
CASKGTYNSPLHF
>.|TRBV30|TRBJ2-1|TRBD2
TGTGCCTGGAGTGTACGGGGGGGCACGGGATCCTACAATGAGCAGTTCTTC
CAWSVRGGTGSYNEQFF
>.|TRBV4-1|TRBJ2-7|.
TGCGCCAGCAGCCTTGGTTTCTCCTACGAGCAGTACTTC
CASSLGFSYEQYF
>.|TRBV7-2|TRBJ2-2|TRBD2
TGTGCCAGCAGCCAGGTCGGGACTAGCGGGAGAGCGAACACCGGGGAGCTGTTTTTT
CASSQVGTSGRANTGELFF
>.|TRBV10-1|TRBJ2-3|.
TGCGCCAGCCGACGCGGGGGCGACACAGATACGCAGTATTTT
CASRRGGDTDTQYF
>.|TRBV7-8|TRBJ2-1|TRBD2
TGTGCCAGCAGCTTAGGGACTAGCGGGGGCCGCAGCAATGAGCAGTTCTTC
CASSLGTSGGRSNEQFF
>.|TRBV6-5|TRBJ1-5|.
TGTGCCAGCAGTACCCAACAGAATCAGCCCCAGCATTTT
CASSTQQNQPQHF
>.|TRBV6-1|TRBJ2-3|TRBD1
TGTGCCAGCAGTGATTACAGGGGTGCAGATACGCAGTATTTT
CASSDYRGADTQYF
>.|TRBV11-3|TRBJ2-3|.
TGTGCCAGCAGCTTATCAGGGGCTAGCACAGATACGCAGTATTTT
CASSLSGASTDTQYF
>.|TRBV5-4|TRBJ1-2|.
TGTGCCAGCAGCCTAGCCCGGACGGGAGCCTATGGCTACACCTTC
CASSLARTGAYGYTF
>.|TRBV5-4|TRBJ1-2|TRBD1
TGTGCCAGCAGCTGGGCGGGACAGGGAAACTATGGCTACACCTTC
CASSWAGQGNYGYTF
>.|TRBV30|TRBJ2-7|TRBD1
TGTGCCTGGAGTGTACAGGGACAGGGGCCGCAGTACTTC
CAWSVQGQGPQYF
>few|TRBV18|TRBJ2-1|.
TGTGCCAGCTCACCACCGGCAATTACAAGCGCCTACAATGAGCAGTTCTTC
CASSPPAITSAYNEQFF
>.|TRBV5-5|TRBJ2-1|TRBD2
TGTGCCAGCAGTACTAGCGGGGGGGCCAATGAGCAGTTCTTC
CASSTSGGANEQFF
>.|TRBV15|TRBJ2-7|.
TGTGCCACCAGCAGGAAGCCCTCTGGGGTGGGGGCCTACGAGCAGTACTTC
CATSRKPSGVGAYEQYF
>.|TRBV18|TRBJ1-1|.
TGTGCCAGCTCACCAGTTTCAGGGAACACTGAAGCTTTCTTT
CASSPVSGNTEAFF
>.|TRBV10-3|TRBJ1-2|.
TGTGCCATCAGTCCTACGGGGGACGGCTACACCTTC
CAISPTGDGYTF
>.|TRBV29-1|TRBJ2-7|TRBD1
TGCAGCGTTGAACCCCCTGACAGGGCCTCTAGGGAGCAGTACTTC
CSVEPPDRASREQYF
>few|TRBV6-1|TRBJ1-5|.
TGTGCCAGCAGTGAACTAAGCGGTCAGCCCCAGCATTTT
CASSELSGQPQHF
>.|TRBV10-1|TRBJ2-7|.
TGCGCCAGCAGTGAGTCGGACCGAGTGTACGAAGAGCAGTACTTC
CASSESDRVYEEQYF
>once|TRBV5-5|TRBJ2-3|.
TGTGCCAGCAGCTTGGAATACACAGATACGCAGTATTTT
CASSLEYTDTQYF
>.|TRBV7-9|TRBJ1-2|.
TGTGCCAGCAGTAAAGGGGATGCAGGGGCAAGCACCTTC
CASSKGDAGASTF
>.|TRBV7-9|TRBJ1-4|TRBD1
TGTGCCAGCAGCTTAGGGGACAGAACTAATGAAAAACTGTTTTTT
CASSLGDRTNEKLFF
>.|TRBV6-1|TRBJ1-5|TRBD1
TGTGCCAGCAGACTCTCAGGGGGGGGGTATCAGCCCCAGCATTTT
CASRLSGGGYQPQHF
>few|TRBV19|TRBJ1-3|.
TGTGCCAGCTGGGGCGATGGAAACACCATATATTTT
CASWGDGNTIYF
>.|TRBV28|TRBJ1-5|TRBD1
TGTGCCAGCAGAGACAGGGGAGGTAGCAATCAGCCCCAGCATTTT
CASRDRGGSNQPQHF
>.|TRBV20-1|TRBJ2-1|TRBD2
TGCAGTGCTAGTGATAATCTAGCGGGAGTCCGCCGGGGGAATGAGCAGTTCTTC
CSASDNLAGVRRGNEQFF
>.|TRBV2|TRBJ1-2|.
TGTGCCAGCAGTGAAGCTCAGGGGATAGGGTATGGCTACACCTTC
CASSEAQGIGYGYTF
>.|TRBV2|TRBJ1-3|.
TGTGCCAGCAGTTCGACTGGGTCCATATATTTT
CASSSTGSIYF
>.|TRBV5-1|TRBJ1-1|.
TGCGCCAGCAGCTTGTACGGGAGAAACACTGAAGCTTTCTTT
CASSLYGRNTEAFF
>.|TRBV5-1|TRBJ2-5|.
TGCGCCAGCAGCTTGGAGTCAGGGAGGAGGGAGACCCAGTACTTC
CASSLESGRRETQYF
>.|TRBV7-2|TRBJ2-3|.
TGTGCCAGCAGTCCGGCCGGGACCCGAAGCACAGATACGCAGTATTTT
CASSPAGTRSTDTQYF
>.|TRBV6-5|TRBJ1-1|.
TGTGCCAGCACCACAAATAGGGAGGGCACTGAAGCTTTCTTT
CASTTNREGTEAFF
>.|TRBV9|TRBJ2-3|TRBD2
TGTGCCAGCAGCGTAGAGGATGGGAGCGGGGGGGCCCCAGATACGCAGTATTTT
CASSVEDGSGGAPDTQYF
>.|TRBV6-2/TRBV6-3|TRBJ1-1|TRBD1
TGTGCCAGCAGTTGGACAGGGTTGGTCACTGAAGCTTTCTTT
CASSWTGLVTEAFF
>.|TRBV28|TRBJ2-7|.
TGTGCCAGCAGTCGCCCTGGGGGCTACGAGCAGTACTTC
CASSRPGGYEQYF
>few|TRBV30|TRBJ1-1|TRBD1
TGTGCCTGGAGACAGCGGGACAGGGTCACTGAAGCTTTCTTT
CAWRQRDRVTEAFF
>.|TRBV29-1|TRBJ2-7|.
TGCAGCGTTGAAAGCAGGGGCTTATTCGAGCAGTACTTC
CSVESRGLFEQYF
>.|TRBV18|TRBJ1-6|.
TGTGCCAGCTCACCTGAAACAGGGTTTTCACCCCTCCACTTT
CASSPETGFSPLHF
>.|TRBV3-1/TRBV3-2|TRBJ1-2|TRBD1
TGTGCCAGCAGCCAAGGACAGGGGATTAACTATGGCTACACCTTC
CASSQGQGINYGYTF
>once|TRBV18|TRBJ2-7|.
TGTGCCAGCTCCGCACTCCAACAAACACAGGGTTCGTACGAGCAGTACTTC
CASSALQQTQGSYEQYF
>.|TRBV6-1|TRBJ2-4|.
TGTGCCAGCAGTGAAGTTTGGGGGGGCACCCCCAAAAACATTCAGTACTTC
CASSEVWGGTPKNIQYF
>.|TRBV28|TRBJ1-2|.
TGTGCCAGCAGTCCGCAGGACGGCTACACCTTC
CASSPQDGYTF